A selection of T cell receptor beta chains follows, all from one sample in a study of blood T cell repertoires in COVID-19. The data were produced by immunoSEQ multiplex PCR, yet TCRdb's version contains in-frame clones alone and is incomplete. The sample lists tens of thousands of clones, 80% to 90% occurring once. Sequenced sample: peripheral blood. These receptors all stem from a man in his fifties or sixties with active COVID-19. Both conserved end residues are part of each CDR3. A D gene is named only where the DNA matches it firmly. For some rows the clone size is stated as once, few or many, or as a class when expanded; others skip it.

d_gene: -
v_gene: TRBV18
j_gene: TRBJ2-7
abundance: once
CDR3aa: CASSPLAKGVVYEQYF
CDR3nt: TGTGCCAGCTCACCCTTGGCGAAGGGAGTGGTTTACGAGCAGTACTTC

d_gene: TRBD2
v_gene: TRBV24-1
j_gene: TRBJ2-3
abundance: -
CDR3aa: CATSAGTSGRTDTQYF
CDR3nt: TGTGCCACCAGTGCCGGGACTAGCGGAAGGACAGATACGCAGTATTTT

d_gene: TRBD1
v_gene: TRBV13
j_gene: TRBJ1-1
abundance: -
CDR3aa: CASSSDRVDVGYTEAFF
CDR3nt: TGTGCCAGCAGCTCGGACAGGGTTGATGTTGGGTACACTGAAGCTTTCTTT

d_gene: -
v_gene: TRBV27
j_gene: TRBJ2-3
abundance: -
CDR3aa: CASSPREPTDTQYF
CDR3nt: TGTGCCAGCAGTCCCCGGGAGCCCACAGATACGCAGTATTTT

d_gene: TRBD1
v_gene: TRBV14
j_gene: TRBJ1-3
abundance: -
CDR3aa: CASSQRRPDRVNRDTIYF
CDR3nt: TGTGCCAGCAGCCAACGACGCCCAGACAGGGTTAATCGGGACACCATATATTTT

d_gene: -
v_gene: TRBV5-4
j_gene: TRBJ2-2
abundance: -
CDR3aa: CASSLQGFGELFF
CDR3nt: TGTGCCAGCAGCTTGCAGGGGTTCGGGGAGCTGTTTTTT

d_gene: TRBD1
v_gene: TRBV9
j_gene: TRBJ2-2
abundance: -
CDR3aa: CASSVGGQGVLNTGELFF
CDR3nt: TGTGCCAGCAGCGTAGGGGGACAGGGGGTTTTAAACACCGGGGAGCTGTTTTTT

d_gene: -
v_gene: TRBV6-5
j_gene: TRBJ2-1
abundance: -
CDR3aa: CASPRPGRPYNEQFF
CDR3nt: TGTGCCAGCCCTAGGCCGGGGAGACCCTACAATGAGCAGTTCTTC

d_gene: -
v_gene: TRBV3-1/TRBV3-2
j_gene: TRBJ2-5
abundance: once
CDR3aa: CASSQDLTARQETQYF
CDR3nt: TGTGCCAGCAGCCAAGATCTGACAGCTAGACAAGAGACCCAGTACTTC

d_gene: TRBD1
v_gene: TRBV6-6
j_gene: TRBJ1-4
abundance: -
CDR3aa: CATKDRAGEEKLFF
CDR3nt: TGTGCCACCAAGGACAGGGCGGGAGAGGAAAAACTGTTTTTT

d_gene: -
v_gene: TRBV19
j_gene: TRBJ2-2
abundance: -
CDR3aa: CASFLGGPSGGELFF
CDR3nt: TGTGCCAGTTTCCTAGGAGGACCTAGTGGCGGGGAGCTGTTTTTT

d_gene: -
v_gene: TRBV11-2
j_gene: TRBJ1-1
abundance: -
CDR3aa: CASSLPFSRGTEAFF
CDR3nt: TGTGCCAGCAGCTTACCCTTTAGTAGGGGCACTGAAGCTTTCTTT

d_gene: TRBD1
v_gene: TRBV9
j_gene: TRBJ2-3
abundance: -
CDR3aa: CASSARQGRTDTQYF
CDR3nt: TGTGCCAGCAGCGCCCGACAGGGTAGGACAGATACGCAGTATTTT

d_gene: -
v_gene: TRBV29-1
j_gene: TRBJ2-7
abundance: once
CDR3aa: CSVEDLPYEQYF
CDR3nt: TGCAGCGTTGAAGATCTACCCTACGAGCAGTACTTC

d_gene: -
v_gene: TRBV15
j_gene: TRBJ2-1
abundance: -
CDR3aa: CATSRDEGDEQFF
CDR3nt: TGTGCCACCAGCAGAGATGAGGGAGACGAGCAGTTCTTC

d_gene: -
v_gene: TRBV7-6
j_gene: TRBJ1-3
abundance: -
CDR3aa: CASSPGGTSSGNTIYF
CDR3nt: TGTGCCAGCAGCCCGGGAGGGACCAGCTCTGGAAACACCATATATTTT

d_gene: -
v_gene: TRBV7-8
j_gene: TRBJ1-2
abundance: -
CDR3aa: CASSFPYSHPLSGYTF
CDR3nt: TGTGCCAGCAGCTTCCCCTACAGTCACCCCCTTAGTGGCTACACCTTC

d_gene: TRBD2
v_gene: TRBV5-1
j_gene: TRBJ2-7
abundance: -
CDR3aa: CASSPYSGGVNEQYF
CDR3nt: TGCGCCAGCAGCCCATATAGCGGGGGGGTTAACGAGCAGTACTTC

d_gene: TRBD1
v_gene: TRBV19
j_gene: TRBJ1-1
abundance: -
CDR3aa: CASSALGTGDVGTEAFF
CDR3nt: TGTGCCAGTAGTGCCCTGGGGACAGGGGACGTCGGGACTGAAGCTTTCTTT

d_gene: TRBD2
v_gene: TRBV3-1/TRBV3-2
j_gene: TRBJ2-1
abundance: -
CDR3aa: CASSRGTSGGQGEQFF
CDR3nt: TGTGCCAGCAGCCGAGGGACTAGCGGGGGGCAGGGTGAGCAGTTCTTC

d_gene: TRBD1
v_gene: TRBV5-1
j_gene: TRBJ2-3
abundance: -
CDR3aa: CASSWDRNTDTQYF
CDR3nt: TGCGCCAGCAGCTGGGACAGGAATACAGATACGCAGTATTTT

d_gene: TRBD2
v_gene: TRBV6-2/TRBV6-3
j_gene: TRBJ2-7
abundance: -
CDR3aa: CASSYPSTSGRNTYEQYF
CDR3nt: TGTGCCAGCAGTTACCCCTCGACTAGCGGGAGGAACACCTACGAGCAGTACTTC

d_gene: -
v_gene: TRBV15
j_gene: TRBJ2-1
abundance: -
CDR3aa: CATRSGQRSGNEQFF
CDR3nt: TGTGCCACCCGCTCAGGACAGCGTTCGGGGAATGAGCAGTTCTTC

d_gene: TRBD1
v_gene: TRBV19
j_gene: TRBJ1-1
abundance: -
CDR3aa: CASKTGTATEAFF
CDR3nt: TGTGCCAGTAAAACCGGGACAGCCACTGAAGCTTTCTTT

d_gene: -
v_gene: TRBV5-1
j_gene: TRBJ2-7
abundance: few
CDR3aa: CASKAQGPSYEQYF
CDR3nt: TGCGCCAGCAAGGCCCAGGGCCCCTCCTACGAGCAGTACTTC

d_gene: TRBD2
v_gene: TRBV9
j_gene: TRBJ2-3
abundance: -
CDR3aa: CASSVGGGGANTQYF
CDR3nt: TGTGCCAGCAGCGTAGGGGGCGGGGGGGCAAATACGCAGTATTTT

d_gene: TRBD2
v_gene: TRBV9
j_gene: TRBJ2-2
abundance: -
CDR3aa: CASSVGAGGPGELFF
CDR3nt: TGTGCCAGCAGCGTAGGAGCGGGAGGCCCCGGGGAGCTGTTTTTT